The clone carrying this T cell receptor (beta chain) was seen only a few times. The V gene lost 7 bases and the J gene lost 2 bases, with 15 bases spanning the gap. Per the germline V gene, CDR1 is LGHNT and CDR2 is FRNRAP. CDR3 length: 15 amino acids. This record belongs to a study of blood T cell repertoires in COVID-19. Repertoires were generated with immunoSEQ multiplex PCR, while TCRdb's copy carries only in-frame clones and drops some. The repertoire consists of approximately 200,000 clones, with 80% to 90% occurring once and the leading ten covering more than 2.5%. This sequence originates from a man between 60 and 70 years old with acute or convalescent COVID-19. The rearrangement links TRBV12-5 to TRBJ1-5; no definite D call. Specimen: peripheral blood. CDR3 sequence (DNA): TGTGCTAGTGCCACCGGAGTGCTGGGCAATCAGCCCCAGCATTTT. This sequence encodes CASATGVLGNQPQHF.